This T cell receptor (beta chain) was identified in a study of T-cell reconstitution after alpha-beta-depleted transplantation in children (dated by TCRdb to 2016 to 2018). Study-level background: The study quantitatively tracked T-cell immune reconstitution after TCRalphabeta/CD19-depleted allogeneic hematopoietic cell transplantation in children using TCR repertoire profiling.

Library creation used PCR. The sequencer listed for this sample is Illumina HiSeq 2500. TCR library preparation used molecular barcoding, with unique molecular identifiers applied to normalize quantification of the TCRbeta repertoire. TCRdb reworked the public reads: Q25 trimming with fastp, MiXCR clone assembly, productive beta chains retained. Each CDR3 protein appears once, grouped with its most common genes and DNA. This sample has 70,000 to 95,000 distinct CDR3 sequences in its table, and approximately 12% of those were observed once. Approximately 15% of the sample belongs to the ten largest clones. Measured from the cysteine to the phenylalanine, the CDR3 is 12 residues long. Only the CDR3 region is kept as DNA, spanning 36 bases read in frame from base 1. After removal of 4 bases from V and 7 bases from J, the junction retains 2 bases not matched to a gene. The germline V gene (reference sequence) gives CDR1 as GTSNPN and CDR2 as SVGIG.

Only a few counts were recorded for this clonotype. The antigen this receptor binds is unknown. No base quality values were provided; no much bigger clone lies one nucleotide off. The chain is assembled from TRBV30 and TRBJ2-1; 9 middle bases align to TRBD1. This clonotype was obtained from a human donor who donated a stem cell graft to a child with inherited bone marrow failure. The specimen was PBMCs from the stem cell graft donor, collected from the stem cell graft. CDR3 reads: CAWNRGLNEQFF. In nucleotide form, the sequence is TGTGCCTGGAACAGGGGGCTAAATGAGCAGTTCTTC. Here the CDR3 is joined to the reference TRBV30 and TRBJ2-1 genes, and the full variable domain is: SQTIHQWPATLVQPVGSPLSLECTVEGTSNPNLYWYRQAAGRGLQLLFYSVGIGQISSEVPQNLSASRPQDRQFILSSKKLLLSDSGFYLCAWNRGLNEQFFGPGTRLTVL.